This entry lists 6 T cell receptor beta chains sequenced from one sample in a study of T-cell memory formation after mild COVID-19. One entry per CDR3 protein results from TCRdb running MiXCR on the 5' RACE reads. The sample has under 550,000 distinct CDR3 sequences, roughly 18% seen once; the top ten hold approximately 13%. The sequenced sample consisted of PBMCs or a T cell subset sorted from them (not recorded which). These receptors were taken from an adult woman who had mild COVID-19 (a few samples of this study predate the infection). Cell type and time point are not known.

V usage is TRBV12-3 or TRBV12-4 and J usage is TRBJ2-5, with 10 bases identical to TRBD2. The trim removed 5 bases at V and 0 bases at J, leaving 3 bases unmatched. This CDR3 has 15 amino acids. The CDR3 loop reads CASSSGGAYQETQYF. DNA of the CDR3: TGTGCCAGCAGTAGCGGGGGGGCATACCAAGAGACCCAGTACTTC.

This clonotype was recorded at least ten times. This chain links TRBV12-3 or TRBV12-4 with TRBJ2-1; D is unclear. There are 11 residues in the CDR3. Trimming left V 6 bases short and J 5 bases short, with 5 bases between. CDR3 protein: CASSRNNEQFF. CDR3 bases: TGTGCCAGCAGCCGTAACAATGAGCAGTTCTTC.

The rearrangement links TRBV23-1 to TRBJ2-3; 7 bases fit TRBD2. TRBV23-1 is known as an ORF, though its function is uncertain. V lost 8 bases and J lost 0; bases outside the gene matches: 14. The CDR3 is 17 amino acids. CDR3 protein: CASGARAGSMSTDTQYF. The CDR3 coding sequence is TGCGCCAGCGGTGCGCGAGCGGGGAGTATGAGCACAGATACGCAGTATTTT.

This clonotype was seen a handful of times. V and J are TRBV3-1 and TRBJ2-2; D uncertain. The CDR3 has 12 amino acids. Germline CDR1 is LGHDT and CDR2 is YNNKEL (reference sequence). The V end lost 3 bases, the J end lost 10 bases, and 9 bases lay between the germline ends. CDR3 bases: TGTGCCAGCAGCCACCACAAATTGGAGCTGTTTTTT. Translated, it gives CASSHHKLELFF.

As for this clonotype: Since a much larger clone is just one base distant, this may be a read error. The chain carries TRBV27 and TRBJ1-1; TRBD1 aligns across 9 bases. The CDR3 runs 15 residues. Germline V gene lookup returns CDR1 MNHEY and CDR2 SMNVEV (reference sequence). The CDR3 is CVSSSPRTGETEAFF. The DNA for the CDR3 is TGTGTCAGCAGTTCCCCCCGGACAGGGGAAACTGAAGCTTTCTTT.

The chain joins TRBV11-2 to TRBJ2-7; D remains unclear. CDR3 size: 10 residues. V lost 1 base and J lost 6, with 1 base in between. Germline V gene data show CDR1 as SGHAT and CDR2 as FQNNGV. CDR3: CASSLAEQYF. CDR3 DNA sequence: TGTGCCAGCAGCTTAGCCGAGCAGTACTTC. The whole variable domain, filled in from reference TRBV11-2 and TRBJ2-7, reads EAGVAQSPRYKIIEKRQSVAFWCNPISGHATLYWYQQILGQGPKLLIQFQNNGVVDDSQLPKDRFSAERLKGVDSTLKIQPAKLEDSAVYLCASSLAEQYFGPGTRLTVT.